This T cell receptor (beta chain) was obtained from a study of blood T cells in healthy people across ages (dated by TCRdb to the mid-2010s). Concerning the study at large: In model experiments, template switching captured roughly one uniquely barcoded TCR beta cDNA molecule for every two T cells. To track age-related changes in TCR beta repertoire diversity, the study relied on deep sequencing normalized with unique cDNA molecular identifiers. For two donors (one aged 18 to 30 and one aged 80 or older), the study analyzed two additional independent replicas of 1 million unique cDNA reads from the same blood draw. To avoid experimental bias, donors of different ages were randomly spread across the sequencing lanes. Four age groups were formed from the donors: young (average approximately 15 years), middle-aged (around 39), aged (more than 55) and long-lived (roughly 81). What the work shows at the level of the full study, not this receptor alone: Observed TCR beta diversity per million T cells fell roughly linearly with age, and a significant reduction was already apparent by age roughly 41. Because donor CMV infection status was unknown, age-related changes in expanded clonotypes were potentially confounded. Estimates of total diversity from one million sequenced T cells were regarded as lower bounds and underestimates. Compared with the aged group, more naive CD4+ T cells, fewer expanded clones and increased TCR diversity were shown by the long-lived group, suggesting age selection. Bulk unsorted PBMC profiling prevented conclusive comparison of naive and antigen-experienced compartments. Observed TCR beta diversity correlated strongly with the percentage of naive T cells measured by flow cytometry.

At the junction V is shortened by 4 bases and J by 2 bases, with 6 bases in between. CDR1 and CDR2, looked up from the germline V gene, are MNHEY and SVGEGT. The CDR3 measures 12 amino acids from cysteine to phenylalanine. The entry retains the CDR3 DNA only, 36 bases that are in frame from base 1. This clonotype occurred a few times. Its specific antigen is unknown. It has no much larger one-base neighbor in the sample; base qualities were not kept. Library preparation used 5' RACE. For sequencing, an Illumina HiSeq 2500 was employed. A second PCR of roughly 7 to 11 cycles was performed with a sample-barcoded 5' primer and a J-beta primer mix. A unique molecular identifier was introduced onto each TCR beta cDNA molecule by a template-switch 5' adaptor carrying 12 random nucleotides. At least 2.5 million CDR3-containing paired-end reads were obtained from each sample. First-strand cDNA synthesis was performed from all RNA using the Mint cDNA synthesis kit, with priming by a TRBC-specific oligonucleotide. All cDNA was treated with uracil-DNA glycosylase and then went through a first 18-cycle PCR with the universal primers M1SS and BC2_uni_R. In the authors' own workflow: For normalization, 1 million high-quality reads were randomly selected from each sample, with every read carrying a distinct molecular identifier. Reads sharing molecular identifiers were discarded rather than binned into consensus sequences. CDR3 identification, clonotype clustering and error correction used MiTCR with a Q25 quality threshold and the strictest error-elimination algorithm. A nonparametric unseen species model with Euler transformation was used to estimate a lower bound on total TCR beta diversity. TCRdb trimmed public reads at Q25 via fastp, called clones via MiXCR and kept in-frame beta chains. Each entry merges the rows of one CDR3 protein and shows their most common DNA and genes. TCRdb, rather than the study authors, made the V and J calls. The sample yields hundreds of thousands of distinct CDR3 sequences; under 45% were counted once. The ten largest clones represent roughly 19% of the sample.

Systemically healthy Caucasian individuals from Russia, some 36 in total and aged about 6 to 90 years, were included as donors. Each donor gave ten milliliters of peripheral blood, collected into EDTA-treated Vacutainer tubes. Ficoll-Paque density-gradient centrifugation was used to isolate PBMCs, with at least 6.5 million per sample. Total RNA, at least 6 micrograms per sample, was extracted from PBMCs with Trizol reagent. The percentages of naive CD45RAhigh/CD27high T cells were determined by flow cytometry on a PBMC aliquot from every donor. The sequencing sample was made of blood. The receptor comes from a man aged 60-69 years in good health. This sequence uses TRBV6-2 or TRBV6-3 and TRBJ2-7, with TRBD1 tentatively as D gene (5 bases match). The CDR3 region: CASSSTAYEQYF. Read as DNA, the sequence is TGTGCCAGCAGTTCGACAGCCTACGAGCAGTACTTC.